This is a list of T cell receptor beta chains from one sample in a study of technical replicates of blood from several donors. Profiling relied on immunoSEQ multiplex PCR, and the TCRdb table lists in-frame clones only, not all of them. In the table there are roughly 68,000 clones, about 97% of which are singletons. Sample: T cells isolated from PBMCs. All receptors derive from a human donor in good health. CDR3s leave out the opening cysteine and the closing phenylalanine or tryptophan.

>TRBJ2-2|TRBV7-6
ASSPGHSNTGELF
>TRBJ2-5|TRBV29-1
SVGLTSGSPQETQY
>TRBJ2-3|TRBV6-5
ASSIGETDTQY
>TRBJ2-7|TRBV5-4
ASSVPGHKYEQY
>TRBJ1-2|TRBV29-1
SVDRGLSYGYT
>TRBJ1-5|TRBV23-1
ASSQSTRSSRTPNQPQH
>TRBJ2-7|TRBV7-2
ASSLDRSVAYEQY
>TRBJ2-1|TRBV27
ASSFGPGVYNEQF
>TRBJ2-1|TRBV19
ASSSSRTGVNEQF
>TRBJ1-5|TRBV19
ASSIGDRGSQPQH
>TRBJ2-7|TRBV11-3
ASSPGTGSYEQY
>TRBJ1-1|TRBV7-3
ASSLTGGDTGEAF
>TRBJ2-7|TRBV4-2
ASSPFPGLAGWGHEQY
>TRBJ1-1|TRBV2
ASSEGQGGNTEAF
>TRBJ2-2|TRBV6-5
ASSYPASGSTGELF
>TRBJ2-1|TRBV7-2
ASSLVASGNNEQF
>TRBJ2-2|TRBV11-2
ASRFPGQGTGELF
>TRBJ2-2|TRBV15
ATSRDPDRGHGELF
>TRBJ1-1|TRBV19
ASSIGWTGHTEAF
>TRBJ1-1|TRBV9
ASNAINRGGNTEAF
>TRBJ2-3|TRBV13
ASSSGFPSTDTQY
>TRBJ2-7|TRBV9
ASSAGTGGAEY
>TRBJ2-7|TRBV5-4
ASSLSALAEQY
>TRBJ2-7|TRBV21-1
ASRGTRLPCEQY
>TRBJ1-5|TRBV19
ASSIGGLNNQPQH
>TRBJ2-7|TRBV6-5
ASSRDSTYEQY
>TRBJ2-1|TRBV6-5
ASSYGARGGNEQF
>TRBJ2-3|TRBV5-1
ASSLGSTSTDTQY
>TRBJ1-2|TRBV9
ASSGDIYGYT
>TRBJ1-1|TRBV6-5
ASSYSNGEMNTEAF
>TRBJ2-1|TRBV2
ASSETGTFEF
>TRBJ2-2|TRBV29-1
SVEDLRDTGELF
>TRBJ2-2|TRBV6-6
ASSYGAGADTGELF
>TRBJ2-2|TRBV6-5
ASSYYGTNSGELF
>TRBJ1-2|TRBV9
ASSAQKEGGYT
>TRBJ1-2|TRBV7-2
ASSPHRAQGGYT
>TRBJ2-2|TRBV14
ASGDFSNTGELF
>TRBJ2-7|TRBV19
ASSIKAQGPYEQY
>TRBJ2-5|TRBV5-1
ASTGGASGKTQY
>TRBJ2-5|TRBV6-5
ASSPGLARETQY
>TRBJ2-3|TRBV28
ASSFSMRDTQY
>TRBJ2-3|TRBV28
ASRTTSGRGGTVGRVQY
>TRBJ2-7|TRBV6-6
ASSYGAGVDEQY
>TRBJ1-5|TRBV6-6
ASSTNRPGQPQH
>TRBJ1-2|TRBV5-6
ASREISSYGYT
>TRBJ2-3|TRBV10-3
AISESTSGSDTQY
>TRBJ2-7|TRBV6-5
ASSYSESAYEQY
>TRBJ1-1|TRBV30
AWRDFRGPNTEAF
>TRBJ2-7|TRBV4-2
ASSSLGYEQY
>TRBJ2-7|TRBV2
ASSSSPFYEQY
>TRBJ2-7|TRBV7-2
ASSLFSGYEQY
>TRBJ2-7|TRBV25-1
ASSYPVGQGTYEQY
>TRBJ2-3|TRBV9
ASSVTSGRSGDTQY
>TRBJ2-2|TRBV9
ASSVATLPSVNTGELF
>TRBJ1-1|TRBV11-2
ASTLGGMNTEAF